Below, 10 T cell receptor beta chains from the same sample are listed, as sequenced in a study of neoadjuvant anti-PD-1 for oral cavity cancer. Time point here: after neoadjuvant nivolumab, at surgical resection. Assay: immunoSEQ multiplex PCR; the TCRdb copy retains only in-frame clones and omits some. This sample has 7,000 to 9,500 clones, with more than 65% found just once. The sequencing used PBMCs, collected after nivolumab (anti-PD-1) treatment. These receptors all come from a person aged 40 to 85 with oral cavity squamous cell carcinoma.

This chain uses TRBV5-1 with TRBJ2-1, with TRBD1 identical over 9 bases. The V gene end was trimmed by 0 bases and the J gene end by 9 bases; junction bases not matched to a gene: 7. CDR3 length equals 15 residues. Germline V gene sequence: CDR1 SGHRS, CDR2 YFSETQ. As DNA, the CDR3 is TGCGCCAGCAGCTTGGCGGTACAGGGGGCCGGTGAGCAGTTCTTC. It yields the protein CASSLAVQGAGEQFF.

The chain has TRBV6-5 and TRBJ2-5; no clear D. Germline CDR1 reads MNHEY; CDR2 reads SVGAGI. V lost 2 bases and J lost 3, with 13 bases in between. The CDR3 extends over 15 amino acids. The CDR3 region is CASSYRWSTKETQYF. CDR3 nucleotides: TGTGCCAGCAGTTACCGGTGGTCAACTAAAGAGACCCAGTACTTC.

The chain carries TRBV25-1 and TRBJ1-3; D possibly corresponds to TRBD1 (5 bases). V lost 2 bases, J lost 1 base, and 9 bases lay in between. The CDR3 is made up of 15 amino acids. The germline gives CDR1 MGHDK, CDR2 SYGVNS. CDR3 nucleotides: TGTGCCAGCAGTGAAGGGGCGATATCTGGAAACACCATATATTTT. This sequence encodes CASSEGAISGNTIYF.

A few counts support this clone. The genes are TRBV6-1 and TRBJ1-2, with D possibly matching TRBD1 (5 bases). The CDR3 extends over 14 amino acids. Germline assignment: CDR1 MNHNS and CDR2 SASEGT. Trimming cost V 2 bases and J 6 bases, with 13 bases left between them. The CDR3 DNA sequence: TGTGCCAGCAGTGAATGGGCAGGGAGAGATGGCTACACCTTC. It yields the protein CASSEWAGRDGYTF.

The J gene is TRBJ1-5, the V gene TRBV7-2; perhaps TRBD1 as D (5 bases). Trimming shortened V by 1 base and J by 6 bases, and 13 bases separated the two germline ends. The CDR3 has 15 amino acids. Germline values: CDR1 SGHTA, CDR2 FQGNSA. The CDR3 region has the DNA TGTGCCAGCAGCTTAGGGGGAGGGGCAGGTCAGCCCCAGCATTTT. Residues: CASSLGGGAGQPQHF.

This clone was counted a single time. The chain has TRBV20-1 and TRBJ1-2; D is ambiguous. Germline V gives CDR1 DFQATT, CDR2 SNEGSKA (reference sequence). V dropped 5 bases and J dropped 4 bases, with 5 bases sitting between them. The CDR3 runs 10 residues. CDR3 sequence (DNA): TGCAGTGCTCCTAGCTATGGCTACACCTTC. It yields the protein CSAPSYGYTF.

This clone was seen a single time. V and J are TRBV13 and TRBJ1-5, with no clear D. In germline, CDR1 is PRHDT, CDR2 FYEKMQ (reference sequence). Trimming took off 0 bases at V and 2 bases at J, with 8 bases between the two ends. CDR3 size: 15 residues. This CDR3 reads CASSLGLRGNQPQHF. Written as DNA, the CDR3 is TGTGCCAGCAGCTTAGGCCTACGGGGCAATCAGCCCCAGCATTTT.

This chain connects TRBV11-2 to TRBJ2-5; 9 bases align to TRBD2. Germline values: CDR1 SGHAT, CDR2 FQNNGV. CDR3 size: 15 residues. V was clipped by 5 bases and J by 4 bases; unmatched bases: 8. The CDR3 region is CASSHLSGGRETQYF. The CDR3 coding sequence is TGTGCCAGCAGCCACCTGAGCGGGGGGCGAGAGACCCAGTACTTC.

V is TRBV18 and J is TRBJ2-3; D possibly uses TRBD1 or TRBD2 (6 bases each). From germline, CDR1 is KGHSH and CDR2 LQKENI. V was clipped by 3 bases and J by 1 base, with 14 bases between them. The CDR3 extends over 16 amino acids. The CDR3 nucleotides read TGTGCCAGCTCACCCCCTCTCGGGGGCCGCACAGATACGCAGTATTTT. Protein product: CASSPPLGGRTDTQYF.

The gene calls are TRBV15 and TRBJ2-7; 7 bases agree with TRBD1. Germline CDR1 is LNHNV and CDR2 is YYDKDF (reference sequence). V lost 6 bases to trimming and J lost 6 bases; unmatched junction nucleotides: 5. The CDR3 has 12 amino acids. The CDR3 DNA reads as TGTGCCACCAGTAACCCAGGGGGCGAGCAGTACTTC. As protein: CATSNPGGEQYF. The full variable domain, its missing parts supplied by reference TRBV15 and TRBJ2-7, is DAMVIQNPRYQVTQFGKPVTLSCSQTLNHNVMYWYQQKSSQAPKLLFHYYDKDFNNEADTPDNFQSRRPNTSFCFLDIRSPGLGDTAMYLCATSNPGGEQYFGPGTRLTVT.